The T cell receptor (beta chain) under discussion was sequenced for a study of regulatory T cells in long-lasting Graves disease. Notes on the study in general: Public clonotype sharing was higher in persistent than newly diagnosed patients.

According to the study, TCR beta libraries were built with iRepertoire HTBI primers and CDR3-region Arm-PCR. Via MiXCR, TCRdb re-called the multiplex PCR reads, giving one row per CDR3 protein. Of 400,000 to 500,000 distinct CDR3 sequences in the sample, around 13% were seen once. The table lists this clonotype with many counts. Its antigen is not identified. Time point noted: newly diagnosed GD, antithyroid drugs for less than 3 months. PBMCs provided the RNA from which the TCR library was made. The CDR3 is 16 amino acids. V dropped 6 bases and J dropped 4; count of bases not matched to a gene: 11. Per germline, CDR1 MDHEN and CDR2 SYDVKM. The same data also went into a second study, on T cells in Graves' hyperthyroidism and ophthalmopathy. This second study notes: Patients aged 18 to 65 with hyperthyroidism were newly diagnosed, with duration under 2 months. HTBI primers were the set used in a first-round RT-PCR of the TCR CDR3. In blood, most of the thyroid clonotypes expanded above 0.001 were also present.

The input for sequencing was peripheral blood mononuclear cells (PBMCs), taken at new diagnosis, from a patient treated with antithyroid drugs. The chain recombines TRBV28 with TRBJ2-1, with 8 bases lining up with TRBD1. The TCR was taken from a woman in her fifties or sixties with Graves disease. In nucleotides, the CDR3 is TGTGCCAGCAGCCAAACTCCGGGACAGGATTACAATGAGCAGTTCTTC. Its protein product is CASSQTPGQDYNEQFF.